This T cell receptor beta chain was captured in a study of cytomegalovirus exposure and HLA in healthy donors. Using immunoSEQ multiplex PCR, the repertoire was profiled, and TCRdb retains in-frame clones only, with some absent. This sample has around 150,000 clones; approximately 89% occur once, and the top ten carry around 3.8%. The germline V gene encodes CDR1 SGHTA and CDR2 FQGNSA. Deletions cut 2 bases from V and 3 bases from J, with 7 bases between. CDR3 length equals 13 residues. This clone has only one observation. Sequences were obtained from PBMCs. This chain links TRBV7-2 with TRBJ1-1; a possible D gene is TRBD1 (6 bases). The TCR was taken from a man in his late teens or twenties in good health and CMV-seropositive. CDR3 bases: TGTGCCAGCAGCTTACAGGGGTACACTGAAGCTTTCTTT. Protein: CASSLQGYTEAFF.